Detailed here is one TCR beta chain. The antigen it recognizes is unknown. There are no base qualities to consult, and no much larger clone falls within one base. Each collaborating institution followed its own protocols to collect whole blood in K2EDTA tubes. For TCRbeta analysis, collaborator samples were shipped as frozen whole blood, as isolated PBMCs, or as DNA extracted from either sample type. TCRbeta CDR3 regions were amplified from genomic DNA by means of the immunoSEQ Assay, a bias-controlled multiplex PCR. As for the original processing: Nucleated cell counts per sample were estimated from amplification of reference gene primers within the assay. To quantify the absolute abundance of each unique TCRbeta CDR3 rearrangement, sequence reads were collapsed and filtered. For each sample, productive Simpson clonality was calculated by taking the square root of Simpson's diversity index across productive rearrangements. This is the immuneACCESS table as TCRdb keeps it, with only in-frame sequences that have V and J called. A part of the clones is gone; compared with another copy, unresolved V genes explain less than half, and the rest is unexplained. V and J calls and clone size are as listed in that table; D and trimming were resolved from the DNA. This sample gives 100,000 or so clones in total; about 95% of them show up just once. Jointly, the top ten make up about 4.5% of the sample.

From its cysteine to its phenylalanine, the CDR3 spans 13 amino acids. CDR3 DNA is the only sequence kept; it has 39 bases, read in frame from the first base. For CDR1 and CDR2, the germline V gene (reference sequence) lists LGHDT and YNNKEL. Trimming at the junction amounts to 4 bases on V and 3 bases on J, and the germline ends lie 9 bases apart. These data belong to a study of blood T cell repertoires in COVID-19 (TCRdb year 2020). A note on the overall study: Samples from collaborators originated in the United States, Italy and Spain and spanned both the acute and convalescent phases of COVID-19. The prospective study material was composed of cDNA or gDNA derived from T cells, B-cell-depleted T cells, or PBMCs. The dataset comprised deeply sampled blood TCRbeta repertoires from subjects exposed to, actively infected with, or recovered from COVID-19. The repertoires were released in a freely available public database intended as a resource for research on the immune response to SARS-CoV-2. The samples were drawn from two sources: the first 160 participants of the ongoing ImmuneRACE study, and about 1,300 subjects contributed by 6 global collaborators. The sample metadata nearly always contained a de-identified subject ID, COVID-19 status, age in years and sex. Where available, HLA class I and class II types were taken from metadata supplied by the sample provider and were not determined by assay-based typing. Results and caveats for the whole study, not just this receptor: How much clinical and demographic metadata was included differed by source and by participant, and the metadata was provided uncurated.

The V and J segments used are TRBV3-1 (or the pseudogene TRBV3-2) and TRBJ1-2, with the D gene uncertain. The sequenced sample consisted of peripheral blood. The origin of this receptor is a human donor with active COVID-19. The donor label of this sample is uncertain. The CDR3 region has the sequence CASSPGVHYGYTF. The nucleotide sequence is TGTGCCAGCAGCCCCGGGGTCCACTATGGCTACACCTTC.